Included here is one TCR beta chain sequence, with context. The antigen remains undetermined. An end of the junction differs from the germline gene, which may be a read error. Germline V CDR1 and CDR2: SQVTM, ANQGSEA. The CDR3 covers 13 residues. Profiling relied on immunoSEQ multiplex PCR, and the TCRdb table lists in-frame clones only, not all of them. The data show roughly 63,000 clones, approximately 78% seen once. ViraFEST expansion of antigen-specific CD4+ T cells with viral peptide pools preceded sequencing. After about 10 days in culture, the CD4+ T cells were isolated. Either the mRNA-1273 or the BNT162b2 vaccine was given to participants as two doses. This specimen belongs to a study of vaccination effects on CD4 cells after COVID-19. At the level of the study: Following the second dose by a median of 72 days, the post-vaccine samples were obtained.

Broader study findings: Clones that were induced by infection or by vaccine showed marked contraction late after vaccination. Just 1 of 255 vaccine-induced clones in healthy recipients was cross-reactive.

V is TRBV29-1 and J is TRBJ2-5; a possible D gene is TRBD2 (5 bases). This clonotype was sampled from a human donor who received a COVID-19 vaccine. Here the sequenced sample was CD4+ T cells from PBMCs cultured with HCoV-OC43 spike peptides, taken after COVID-19 vaccination. Subset denoted: HCoV-OC43 spike overlapping peptide pool stimulation. CDR3 in amino acids: CSVETSVRETQYF. In DNA, the CDR3 is TGCAGCGTTGAAACTTCGGTAAGGGAGACCCAATACTTC.